This entry features one T cell receptor (beta chain) sequence. These data come from a study of blood T cell repertoires in COVID-19. Looking at the study overall: Sources were T cells, B-cell-depleted T cells, or PBMCs; the material itself was cDNA or gDNA.

Study members were between about 18 and 95 years old and lived in 20 to 30 US regions. Cohort assignment relied on participant-reported clinical history. Per the original data handling: Reference gene primers were amplified, and this amplification served to estimate nucleated cell counts. The method was immunoSEQ multiplex PCR; TCRdb's version includes in-frame clones alone and lacks a portion of them. Clone size and V and J calls were adopted from that table, with D and trimming inferred from the DNA. The sample includes some 270,000 clones, 70% to 90% of them seen just once. V was cut by 2 bases and J by 2 bases, with 15 bases left in between. This CDR3 region has 16 residues. Germline V CDR1 and CDR2: SGHRS, YFSETQ.

The specimen was PBMCs or T cells enriched from blood (not recorded which). This rearrangement joins TRBV5-1 to TRBJ2-3; D unresolved. The sequence was obtained from a woman in her 50s who had been exposed to COVID-19. The CDR3 sequence is CASSLVWSSLTDTQYF. Written as DNA, the CDR3 is TGCGCCAGCAGCTTAGTATGGAGTTCCCTCACAGATACGCAGTATTTT.